A selection of T cell receptor beta chains follows, all from one sample in a study of blood T cell repertoires in COVID-19. Measured with immunoSEQ multiplex PCR; TCRdb has only the in-frame clones, and not every one. The sample includes fewer than 150,000 clones, 77% of them seen just once. Sequencing input: peripheral blood. All receptors derive from an older man with acute or convalescent COVID-19. The CDR3 runs from the conserved cysteine through the conserved F or W. Fields, in order: D gene, V gene, clone size, J gene, CDR3 DNA, CDR3 protein. A D gene is named only where the DNA matches it firmly. Not all rows give a size; the values are once, few, many and, for expanded clones, a class.

.	TRBV5-6	.	TRBJ2-1	TGTGCCACCGTGAGGCAGAGCCTCAATGAGCAGTTCTTC	CATVRQSLNEQFF
TRBD1	TRBV6-5	.	TRBJ1-5	TGTGCCAGCAACCCCGACAGGGTTGTGGGTCAGCCCCAGCATTTT	CASNPDRVVGQPQHF
.	TRBV5-1	.	TRBJ2-2	TGCGCCAGCAGCTTGGCCGCAGTAGCCTCGAACACCGGGGAGCTGTTTTTT	CASSLAAVASNTGELFF
.	TRBV5-1	.	TRBJ2-3	TGCGCCAGCAGCTTGGAGTTGCTCGGTACGCAGTATTTT	CASSLELLGTQYF
.	TRBV28	.	TRBJ2-7	TGTGCCAGCACCCGGACTGACACCTACGAGCAGTACTTC	CASTRTDTYEQYF
TRBD1	TRBV5-1	.	TRBJ2-3	TGCGCCAGCAGCCCCGTAGGCGGGACAGGGGTTTATCAGGATACGCAGTATTTT	CASSPVGGTGVYQDTQYF
TRBD1	TRBV5-1	.	TRBJ2-1	TGCGCCAGCAGCTTGGAACAGGGGGCGAATGAGCAGTTCTTC	CASSLEQGANEQFF
TRBD2	TRBV7-3	.	TRBJ2-2	TGTGCCAGCAGCCCCTCTGGGGAGCGGGGACGGACCGGGGAGCTGTTTTTT	CASSPSGERGRTGELFF
TRBD2	TRBV4-2	few	TRBJ2-2	TGTGCCAGCAGCCAAGATAGCCTAGCGGGGGGGAGCGGGGAGCTGTTTTTT	CASSQDSLAGGSGELFF
TRBD2	TRBV5-1	.	TRBJ2-5	TGCGCCAGCAGCCCGCCGCTAGCGGGGGTTGTCGAAGAGACCCAGTACTTC	CASSPPLAGVVEETQYF
.	TRBV5-3	once	TRBJ1-1	TGTGCCAGAAGCTTGGGTCCCGTAAGGGGCCCCTTTAACACTGAAGCTTTCTTT	CARSLGPVRGPFNTEAFF
TRBD2	TRBV5-1	.	TRBJ2-1	TGCGCCAGCAGCTTGACTAGCGGGGGGTACAATGAGCAGTTCTTC	CASSLTSGGYNEQFF
.	TRBV7-9	once	TRBJ1-4	TGTGCCAGCAGCTTTGTTTGGCCGTCGAATGAAAAACTGTTTTTT	CASSFVWPSNEKLFF
.	TRBV7-2	.	TRBJ1-5	TGTGCCAGCAGCTTAAGGGGCCTCAATCAGCCCCAGCATTTT	CASSLRGLNQPQHF
.	TRBV18	.	TRBJ2-2	TGTGCCAGCTCACCGCAAAGTGGGCGAAACACCGGGGAGCTGTTTTTT	CASSPQSGRNTGELFF
.	TRBV4-1	.	TRBJ1-5	TGCGCCAGCAGCCAAGATTATCGGACTTTCAATAGCAATCAGCCCCAGCATTTT	CASSQDYRTFNSNQPQHF
.	TRBV5-1	few	TRBJ1-4	TGCGCCAGCAGCTTCGGGGGTGCTAATGAAAAACTGTTTTTT	CASSFGGANEKLFF
.	TRBV6-5	.	TRBJ1-1	TGTGCCAGCAGCGCCTTCGACGGGACTGAAGCTTTCTTT	CASSAFDGTEAFF
TRBD1	TRBV19	.	TRBJ1-5	TGTGCCAGTAGTATAGATAGGGGGCTTCAGCCCCAGCATTTT	CASSIDRGLQPQHF
.	TRBV30	.	TRBJ1-2	TGTGCCTGGAGTGTATCGGCAGGAGGCTACACCTTC	CAWSVSAGGYTF
.	TRBV4-3	.	TRBJ1-2	TGCGCCAGCAGCCAACAAGGACAGACGTATACCGAGAATGGCTACACCTTC	CASSQQGQTYTENGYTF
TRBD2	TRBV27	.	TRBJ2-2	TGTGCCAGCAGTTTCAGGACTAGCGGGGGGCTATCCCCGCCCGGGGAGCTGTTTTTT	CASSFRTSGGLSPPGELFF
.	TRBV6-5	.	TRBJ1-5	TGTGCCAGCAGCAAAGGGGTTTACGAACAGCCCCAGCATTTT	CASSKGVYEQPQHF
TRBD1	TRBV19	once	TRBJ2-2	TGTGCCAGTAGTACCCGACAGGGGTACGCCGGGGAGCTGTTTTTT	CASSTRQGYAGELFF
.	TRBV6-5	once	TRBJ2-1	TGTGCCAGCAGTCCCCCGGGGAGGTTATACAATGAGCAGTTCTTC	CASSPPGRLYNEQFF
TRBD2	TRBV6-6	.	TRBJ2-1	TGTGCCAGCAGTTACAGCGGGAGAGATTACAATGAGCAGTTCTTC	CASSYSGRDYNEQFF
.	TRBV11-2	.	TRBJ2-7	TGTGCCAGCAGACCAGTCAGGCAATTATCCTACGAGCAGTACTTC	CASRPVRQLSYEQYF
TRBD1	TRBV5-1	.	TRBJ2-5	TGCGCCAGCAGCCGGAATGGACAGGTACAAGAGACCCAGTACTTC	CASSRNGQVQETQYF
.	TRBV2	.	TRBJ2-7	TGTGCCAGCAGTTTAACAGGGCACGAGCAGTACTTC	CASSLTGHEQYF
.	TRBV12-3/TRBV12-4	.	TRBJ2-5	TGTGCCAGCAGCCCCAGATGGGAGACCCAGTACTTC	CASSPRWETQYF
.	TRBV4-2	.	TRBJ1-1	TGTGCCAGCAGCCAACAAAGCGGGGGGGTAGTTGCTTTCTTT	CASSQQSGGVVAFF
.	TRBV6-6	medium-sized	TRBJ1-2	TGTGCCAGCAGTCTCTGGGGCGTGGGACACCTTATCTATGGCTACACCTTC	CASSLWGVGHLIYGYTF
.	TRBV19	.	TRBJ2-7	TGTGCCAGTAGTGCCCACCAGGGTTCCGAGCAGTACTTC	CASSAHQGSEQYF
.	TRBV28	.	TRBJ1-4	TGTGCCAGCAGTTGGGGGGATGAAAAACTGTTTTTT	CASSWGDEKLFF
TRBD1	TRBV29-1	few	TRBJ2-3	TGCAGCGTTGAAGGACAGGGGTACACAGATACGCAGTATTTT	CSVEGQGYTDTQYF
TRBD1	TRBV5-6	once	TRBJ1-2	TGTGCCAGCTGCCGGGACAGGGGGCGTAAGGACTATGGCTACACCTTC	CASCRDRGRKDYGYTF
.	TRBV7-2	few	TRBJ2-7	TGTGCCAGCAGCTTATTGTCTCAACTCTACGAGCAGTACTTC	CASSLLSQLYEQYF
.	TRBV5-4	few	TRBJ1-1	TGTGCCAGCAGCTTGGGTCTGTCCGGCACTGAAGCTTTCTTT	CASSLGLSGTEAFF
TRBD1	TRBV6-5	.	TRBJ2-7	TGTGCCAGCAGACAGGGACAGTCCTACGAGCAGTACTTC	CASRQGQSYEQYF